What follows is one T cell receptor (beta chain) and its context. Libraries were prepared by immunoSEQ multiplex PCR; TCRdb keeps only in-frame clonotypes and omits some of them. The table has approximately 240,000 clones, approximately 80% seen once. The sample originates from a study of blood T cell repertoires in COVID-19. CDR3 length: 13 amino acids. V shed 7 bases and J shed 0 bases, with 9 bases lying between them. From germline, CDR1 is SNHLY and CDR2 FYNNEI. The material sequenced was peripheral blood. The clonotype originates from an elderly woman with active or convalescent COVID-19. The chain has TRBV2 and TRBJ1-2; D remains unclear. Here the CDR3 reads CASTRDSNYGYTF. The DNA of the CDR3 is TGTGCCAGCACAAGAGATTCTAACTATGGCTACACCTTC.